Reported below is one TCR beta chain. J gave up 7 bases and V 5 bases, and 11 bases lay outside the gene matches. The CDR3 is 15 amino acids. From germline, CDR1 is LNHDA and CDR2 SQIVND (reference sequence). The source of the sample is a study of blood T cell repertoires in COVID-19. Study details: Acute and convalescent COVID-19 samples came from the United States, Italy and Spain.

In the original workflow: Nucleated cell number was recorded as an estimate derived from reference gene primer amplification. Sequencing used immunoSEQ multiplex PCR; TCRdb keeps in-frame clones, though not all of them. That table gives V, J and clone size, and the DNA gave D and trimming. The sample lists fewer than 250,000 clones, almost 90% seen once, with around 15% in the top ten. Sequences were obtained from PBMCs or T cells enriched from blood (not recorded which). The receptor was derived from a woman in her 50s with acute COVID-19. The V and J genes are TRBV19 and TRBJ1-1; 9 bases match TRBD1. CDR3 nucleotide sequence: TGTGCCAGTAGTTCCGGACAGGGGAGAAGGGATGAAGCTTTCTTT. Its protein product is CASSSGQGRRDEAFF.